The text below deals with one TCR beta chain. Antigen unknown. This sample is part of a study of monozygotic twins with inflammatory bowel disease. Study results and limitations: Clonotypes shared with others were fewer in IBD patients than in healthy twins, especially with disease activity. Possibly reflecting limited power, no difference in repertoire similarity was found between concordant and discordant twins.

The template-switching step introduced UMIs that carried a 6-nucleotide sample barcode. No DNA is given; TCRdb re-called the 5' RACE reads and lists each CDR3 protein once. The clone table shows nearly 450,000 distinct CDR3 sequences, with the ten largest holding 2.4%. Every donor provided one blood sample measuring about 2.3 ml. From germline, CDR1 is SGHVS and CDR2 FNYEAQ. The length of the CDR3 is 15 residues. The receptor was derived from a human donor with ulcerative colitis or Crohn's disease, or a healthy co-twin of an affected twin (not recorded which). V usage is TRBV7-6 and J usage is TRBJ2-1; absent DNA, TCRdb's TRBD1 call cannot be checked. Material for sequencing was blood. CDR3 amino acids: CASSIRDREDNEQFF.